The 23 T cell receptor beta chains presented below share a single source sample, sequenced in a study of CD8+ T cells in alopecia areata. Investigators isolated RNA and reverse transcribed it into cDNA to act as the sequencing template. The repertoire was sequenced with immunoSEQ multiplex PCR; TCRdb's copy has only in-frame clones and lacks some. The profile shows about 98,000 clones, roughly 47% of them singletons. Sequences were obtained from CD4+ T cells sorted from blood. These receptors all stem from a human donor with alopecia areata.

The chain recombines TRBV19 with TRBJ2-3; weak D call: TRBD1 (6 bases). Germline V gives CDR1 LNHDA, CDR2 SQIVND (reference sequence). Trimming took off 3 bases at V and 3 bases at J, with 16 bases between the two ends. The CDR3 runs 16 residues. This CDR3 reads CASSIGGSDVTDTQYF. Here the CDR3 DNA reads TGTGCCAGTAGTATTGGGGGCTCAGACGTTACAGATACGCAGTATTTT.

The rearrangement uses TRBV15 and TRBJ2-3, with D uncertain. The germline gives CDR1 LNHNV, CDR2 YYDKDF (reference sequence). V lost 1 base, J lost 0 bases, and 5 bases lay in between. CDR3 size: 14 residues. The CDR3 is CATSRVISTDTQYF. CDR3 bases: TGTGCCACCAGCAGAGTCATAAGCACAGATACGCAGTATTTT.

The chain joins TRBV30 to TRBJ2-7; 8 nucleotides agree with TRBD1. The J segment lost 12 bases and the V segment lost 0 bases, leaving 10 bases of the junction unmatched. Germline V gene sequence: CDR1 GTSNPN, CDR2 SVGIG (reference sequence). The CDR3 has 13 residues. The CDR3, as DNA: TGTGCCTGGAGTGTACAAAACGGACAGGGAAGGTACTTC. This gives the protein CAWSVQNGQGRYF.

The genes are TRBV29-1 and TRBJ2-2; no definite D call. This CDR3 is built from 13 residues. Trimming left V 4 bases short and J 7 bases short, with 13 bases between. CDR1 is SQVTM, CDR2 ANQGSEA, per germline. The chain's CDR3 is CSVGAGLGGELFF. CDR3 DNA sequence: TGCAGCGTTGGGGCCGGGCTCGGCGGGGAGCTGTTTTTT.

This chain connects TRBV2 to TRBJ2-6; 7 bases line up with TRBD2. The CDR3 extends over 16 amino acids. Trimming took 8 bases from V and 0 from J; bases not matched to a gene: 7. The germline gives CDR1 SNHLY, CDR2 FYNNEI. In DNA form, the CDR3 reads TGTGCCAGCGAACTAGCGCGCAGCTCTGGGGCCAACGTCCTGACTTTC. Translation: CASELARSSGANVLTF.

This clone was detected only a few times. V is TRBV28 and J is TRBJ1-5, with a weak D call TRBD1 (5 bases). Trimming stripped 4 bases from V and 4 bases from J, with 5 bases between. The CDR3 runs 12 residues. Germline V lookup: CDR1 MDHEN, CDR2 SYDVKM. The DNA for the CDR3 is TGTGCCAGCAGTTCAGGGAATCAGCCCCAGCATTTT. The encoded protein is CASSSGNQPQHF.

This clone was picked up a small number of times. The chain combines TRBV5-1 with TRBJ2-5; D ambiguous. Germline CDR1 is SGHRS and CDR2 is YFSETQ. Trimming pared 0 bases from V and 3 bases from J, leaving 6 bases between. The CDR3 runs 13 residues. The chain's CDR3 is CASSLGQEETQYF. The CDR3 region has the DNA TGCGCCAGCAGCTTGGGGCAGGAAGAGACCCAGTACTTC.

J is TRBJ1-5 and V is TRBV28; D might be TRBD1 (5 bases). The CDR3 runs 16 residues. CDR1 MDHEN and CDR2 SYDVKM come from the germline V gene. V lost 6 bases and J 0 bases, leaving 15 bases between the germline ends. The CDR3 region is CASRLIAGFSNQPQHF. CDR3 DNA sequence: TGTGCCAGCAGACTTATCGCAGGGTTTAGCAATCAGCCCCAGCATTTT.

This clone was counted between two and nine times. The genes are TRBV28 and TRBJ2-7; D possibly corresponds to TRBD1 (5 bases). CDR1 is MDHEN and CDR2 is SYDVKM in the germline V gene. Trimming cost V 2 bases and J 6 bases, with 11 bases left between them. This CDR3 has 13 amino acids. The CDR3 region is CASSLGWGGEQYF. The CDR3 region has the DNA TGTGCCAGCAGTTTAGGGTGGGGCGGCGAGCAGTACTTC.

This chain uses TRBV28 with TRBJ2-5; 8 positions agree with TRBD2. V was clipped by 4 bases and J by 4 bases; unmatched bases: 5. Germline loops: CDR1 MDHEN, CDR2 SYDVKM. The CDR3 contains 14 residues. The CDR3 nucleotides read TGTGCCAGCAGTTCCTCAGCGGGAGTAGAGACCCAGTACTTC. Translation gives CASSSSAGVETQYF.

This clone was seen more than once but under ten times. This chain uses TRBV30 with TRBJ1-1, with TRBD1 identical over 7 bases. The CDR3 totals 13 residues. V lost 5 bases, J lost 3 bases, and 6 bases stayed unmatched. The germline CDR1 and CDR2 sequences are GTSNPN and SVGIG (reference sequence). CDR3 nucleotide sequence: TGTGCCTGGTTACAGGGGATGGACACTGAAGCTTTCTTT. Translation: CAWLQGMDTEAFF.

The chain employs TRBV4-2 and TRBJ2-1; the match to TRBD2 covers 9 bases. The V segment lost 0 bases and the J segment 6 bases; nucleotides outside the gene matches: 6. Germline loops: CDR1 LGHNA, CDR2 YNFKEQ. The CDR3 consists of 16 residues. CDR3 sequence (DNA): TGTGCCAGCAGCCAAGAAATAGCGGGGGCTTTCAATGAGCAGTTCTTC. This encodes CASSQEIAGAFNEQFF.

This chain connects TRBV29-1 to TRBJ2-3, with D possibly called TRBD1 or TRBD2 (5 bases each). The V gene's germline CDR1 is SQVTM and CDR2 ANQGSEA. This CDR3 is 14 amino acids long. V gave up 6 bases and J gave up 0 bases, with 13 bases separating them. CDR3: CSVSTGLSTDTQYF. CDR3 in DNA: TGCAGCGTGTCGACGGGGCTTAGCACAGATACGCAGTATTTT.

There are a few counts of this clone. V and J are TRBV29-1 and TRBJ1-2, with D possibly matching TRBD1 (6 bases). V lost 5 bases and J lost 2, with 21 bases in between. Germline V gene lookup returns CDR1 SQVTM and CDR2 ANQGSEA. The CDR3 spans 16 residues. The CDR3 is CSVLIRLNTGNYGYTF. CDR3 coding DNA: TGCAGCGTTTTGATCCGATTGAACACAGGGAACTATGGCTACACCTTC.

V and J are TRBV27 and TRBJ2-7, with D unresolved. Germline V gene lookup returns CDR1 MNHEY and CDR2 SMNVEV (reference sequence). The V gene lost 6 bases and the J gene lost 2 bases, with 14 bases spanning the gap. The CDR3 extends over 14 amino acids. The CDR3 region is CASRLPDPPYEQYF. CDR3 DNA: TGTGCCAGCAGACTACCCGACCCTCCCTACGAGCAGTACTTC.

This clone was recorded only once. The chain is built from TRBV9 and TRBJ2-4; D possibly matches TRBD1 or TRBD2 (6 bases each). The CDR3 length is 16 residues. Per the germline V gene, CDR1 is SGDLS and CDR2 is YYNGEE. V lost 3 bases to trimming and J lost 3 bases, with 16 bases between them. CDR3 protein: CASSASGAQGKNIQYF. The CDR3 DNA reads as TGTGCCAGCAGCGCGTCGGGGGCCCAGGGCAAAAACATTCAGTACTTC.

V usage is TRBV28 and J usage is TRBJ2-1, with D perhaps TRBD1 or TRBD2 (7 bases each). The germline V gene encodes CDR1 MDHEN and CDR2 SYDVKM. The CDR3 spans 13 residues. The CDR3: CAHRGGRHNEQFF. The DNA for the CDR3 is TGTGCTCACAGGGGAGGGAGGCACAATGAGCAGTTCTTC.

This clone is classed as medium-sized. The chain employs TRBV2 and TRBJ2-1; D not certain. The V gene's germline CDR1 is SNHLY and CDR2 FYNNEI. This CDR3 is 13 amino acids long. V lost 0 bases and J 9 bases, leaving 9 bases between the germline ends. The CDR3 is CASSEALDFEQFF. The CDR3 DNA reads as TGTGCCAGCAGTGAAGCGCTGGATTTTGAGCAGTTCTTC. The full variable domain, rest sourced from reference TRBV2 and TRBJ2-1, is EPEVTQTPSHQVTQMGQEVILRCVPISNHLYFYWYRQILGQKVEFLVSFYNNEISEKSEIFDDQFSVERPDGSNFTLKIRSTKLEDSAMYFCASSEALDFEQFFGPGTRLTVL.

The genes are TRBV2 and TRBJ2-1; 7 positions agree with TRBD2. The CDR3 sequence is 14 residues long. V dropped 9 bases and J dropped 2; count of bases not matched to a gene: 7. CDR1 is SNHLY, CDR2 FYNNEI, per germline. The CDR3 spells CASWEGRAYNEQFF. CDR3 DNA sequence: TGTGCCAGTTGGGAGGGCAGAGCCTACAATGAGCAGTTCTTC.

For the CDR3, the DNA is TGCAGCGTGTTCTCAGGGGGGAGGGCAGGCGGTGGGGCCAACGTCCTGACTTTC. Residues: CSVFSGGRAGGGANVLTF. The rearrangement joins TRBV29-1 to TRBJ2-6, with D possibly being TRBD1 or TRBD2 (7 bases each). The CDR3 is 18 amino acids. The V and J ends lost 6 bases and 3 bases respectively, with 24 bases between them. Germline values: CDR1 SQVTM, CDR2 ANQGSEA. The variable domain in full, with the rest retrieved from reference TRBV29-1 and TRBJ2-6, is SAVISQKPSRDICQRGTSLTIQCQVDSQVTMMFWYRQQPGQSLTLIATANQGSEATYESGFVIDKFPISRPNLTFSTLTVSNMSPEDSSIYLCSVFSGGRAGGGANVLTFGAGSRLTVL.

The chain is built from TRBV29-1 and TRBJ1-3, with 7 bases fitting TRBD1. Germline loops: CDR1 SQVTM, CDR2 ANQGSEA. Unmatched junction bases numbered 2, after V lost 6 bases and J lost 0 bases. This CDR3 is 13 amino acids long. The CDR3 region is CSVRDSSGNTIYF. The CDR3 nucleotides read TGCAGCGTGCGGGACAGCTCTGGAAACACCATATATTTT.

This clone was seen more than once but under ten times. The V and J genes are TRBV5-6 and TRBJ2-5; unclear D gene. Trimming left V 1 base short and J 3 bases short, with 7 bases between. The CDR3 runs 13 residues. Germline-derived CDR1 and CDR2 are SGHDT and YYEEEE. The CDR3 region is CASSLFGKETQYF. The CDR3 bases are TGTGCCAGCAGCTTGTTCGGAAAAGAGACCCAGTACTTC.

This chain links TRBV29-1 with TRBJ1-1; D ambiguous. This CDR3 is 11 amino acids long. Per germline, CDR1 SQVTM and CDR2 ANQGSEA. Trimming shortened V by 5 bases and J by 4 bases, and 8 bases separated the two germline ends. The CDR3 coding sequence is TGCAGCGTTCGACACCGCACTGAAGCTTTCTTT. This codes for CSVRHRTEAFF.